This TCR beta chain was observed in a study of T-cell memory formation after mild COVID-19. Study findings and constraints: Some SARS-CoV-2-responding clones were already detected in memory before infection.

From germline, CDR1 is SQVTM and CDR2 ANQGSEA. V dropped 4 bases and J dropped 9; count of bases not matched to a gene: 13. CDR3 length: 16 amino acids. Concerning this clonotype: What it recognizes is unknown.

TCRdb processed the 5' RACE reads anew with MiXCR; each CDR3 protein has one entry. The sample gives 400,000 to 450,000 distinct CDR3 sequences, more than 15% of which show up once; roughly 21% is in the top ten. The sequence derives from a man aged 18 to 30 who had mild COVID-19 (a few samples of this study predate the infection). Cell type and time point are not known. Sequenced material: PBMCs or a T cell subset sorted from them (not recorded which). The rearrangement uses TRBV29-1 and TRBJ2-1; 12 positions agree with TRBD2. CDR3 coding DNA: TGCAGCGTTGTTCCTTCTAGCGGGGGGGAGTCCGGTGAGCAGTTCTTC. Protein: CSVVPSSGGESGEQFF.